What follows describes a single T cell receptor (beta chain). These data are taken from a study of regulatory T cells in long-lasting Graves disease. Study-wide context: It was over 5 years of antithyroid drugs, with positive TSH receptor antibodies, that meant persistent Graves' disease.

The germline gives CDR1 KGHDR, CDR2 SFDVKD. With 6 bases removed from V and 3 bases from J, the gap between germline ends came to 12 bases. This CDR3 is built from 14 residues. For TCR beta, libraries came from iRepertoire HTBI primers and Arm-PCR of CDR3 regions. Using its own MiXCR run on the multiplex PCR reads, TCRdb lists one record per CDR3 protein. In the table there are some 430,000 distinct CDR3 sequences, roughly 21% of which are singletons. Documented time point: persistent/refractory GD, antithyroid drugs over 5 years with positive TRAb. The authors made the TCR library using RNA they extracted from PBMCs.

The origin of this receptor is a female donor with Graves disease. Sequenced material: peripheral blood mononuclear cells (PBMCs), taken when the disease was refractory, from a patient treated with antithyroid drugs. The chain carries TRBV24-1 and TRBJ2-3; D perhaps matches TRBD2 (5 bases). The CDR3: CATSHGDWTDTQYF. The CDR3 DNA reads TGTGCCACCAGTCACGGGGATTGGACAGATACGCAGTATTTT.